The present TCR beta chain was sequenced within a study of CD8+ T cells in alopecia areata. Extraction and reverse transcription of RNA yielded cDNA as the sequencing template. Assay: immunoSEQ multiplex PCR; the TCRdb copy retains only in-frame clones and omits some. Seen here are roughly 180,000 clones, about 51% observed once, and the top ten hold around 10%. The study's findings and limits: Scalp lesions, especially in alopecia totalis/universalis, had higher clonality than normal scalp.

A note on this clone: Its target is not known.

Treatment described: oral pan-JAK inhibitor, 5-10 mg twice daily. The sequencing here drew on CD8+ T cells sorted from blood, taken between weeks 51 and 52, from a patient treated with tofacitinib. The sequence was obtained from a human donor with alopecia areata.

The CDR3 DNA sequence: TGTGCCTGGAGTGCGGGACTAGCGGTTACCTACGAGCAGTACTTC. Protein sequence: CAWSAGLAVTYEQYF. This chain uses TRBV30 with TRBJ2-7; 11 bases are shared with TRBD2. The V and J ends lost 1 base and 2 bases, in that order; junction bases with no gene match: 4. CDR1 GTSNPN and CDR2 SVGIG come from the germline V gene (reference sequence). The CDR3 has 15 amino acids.